These 14 T cell receptor beta chains were all obtained from the same sample, sequenced in a study of brain T cells in children with intractable seizures. This table comes from immunoSEQ multiplex PCR, and its TCRdb copy is limited to in-frame clones, with some not included. The sample includes 340,000 or so clones, 85% to 95% seen only once; the top ten take under 7%. Indicated time point: blood from clinic visit 5 months post-surgery; TSC patient then seizure free. This sample comprised peripheral blood, obtained about 5 months after surgery. The receptors were sampled from a boy under two years old with tuberous sclerosis and intractable seizures.

This CDR3 is CASDLESTGELFF. The CDR3, as DNA: TGCGCCAGCGATTTGGAGAGCACCGGGGAGCTGTTTTTT. The chain recombines TRBV5-1 with TRBJ2-2, with unresolved D. Germline CDR1 is SGHRS and CDR2 is YFSETQ. The V end lost 7 bases, the J end lost 4 bases, and 11 bases lay between the germline ends. The length of the CDR3 is 13 residues. Full variable domain (outside the CDR3, taken from reference TRBV5-1 and TRBJ2-2): KAGVTQTPRYLIKTRGQQVTLSCSPISGHRSVSWYQQTPGQGLQFLFEYFSETQRNKGNFPGRFSGRQFSNSRSEMNVSTLELGDSALYLCASDLESTGELFFGEGSRLTVL.

The chain couples TRBV6-5 to TRBJ2-7; perhaps TRBD2 as D (6 bases). Trimming removed 5 bases from V and 0 bases from J, with 14 bases in between. From germline, CDR1 is MNHEY and CDR2 SVGAGI. This CDR3 has 15 residues. The CDR3 nucleotides read TGTGCCAGCAGTCGCGGGACCGCCATCTCCTACGAGCAGTACTTC. Translating gives CASSRGTAISYEQYF.

This clone occurred once. The rearrangement links TRBV9 to TRBJ2-1; D ambiguous. Germline V gene sequence: CDR1 SGDLS, CDR2 YYNGEE. This CDR3 region has 9 residues. Trimming stripped 8 bases from V and 10 bases from J, with 7 bases between. CDR3 in DNA: TGTGCCAGGGCTAGGGAGCAGTTCTTC. Translation gives CARAREQFF.

The rearrangement joins TRBV19 to TRBJ1-5; 7 bases line up with TRBD1. The CDR3 loop spans 13 amino acids. The junction had 5 bases not matched to a gene; V was cut back by 6 bases and J by 6 bases. Germline loops: CDR1 LNHDA, CDR2 SQIVND (reference sequence). DNA of the CDR3: TGTGCCAGTAGAGGGGGCGCGGGTCAGCCCCAGCATTTT. Translation: CASRGGAGQPQHF.

The rearrangement links TRBV11-2 to TRBJ1-3; TRBD1 is a possible D gene (5 bases). In germline, CDR1 is SGHAT, CDR2 FQNNGV. The V and J ends lost 8 bases and 0 bases respectively, with 14 bases between them. CDR3 length equals 15 residues. The DNA for the CDR3 is TGTGCCAGCGGTCCAGGGAAGAGCTCTGGAAACACCATATATTTT. Protein sequence: CASGPGKSSGNTIYF.

This chain links TRBV5-1 with TRBJ2-2; D gene ambiguous. The V end lost 1 base, the J end lost 4 bases, and 11 bases lay between the germline ends. The CDR3 has 15 amino acids. Germline CDR1 reads SGHRS; CDR2 reads YFSETQ. DNA of the CDR3: TGCGCCAGCAGCTTGTCTAGATCCTCCACCGGGGAGCTGTTTTTT. The encoded protein is CASSLSRSSTGELFF.

The chain has TRBV19 and TRBJ1-1; D call uncertain. There are 14 residues in the CDR3. CDR1 is LNHDA and CDR2 is SQIVND in the germline V gene (reference sequence). Trimming took 7 bases from V and 5 from J, leaving 17 bases between them. CDR3 bases: TGTGCCAGTAACGAAGGTGCGGGTTGGACTGAAGCTTTCTTT. Translating it yields CASNEGAGWTEAFF.

This chain uses TRBV24-1 with TRBJ2-1, with D possibly TRBD2 on 6 matching bases. This CDR3 has 16 residues. Deletions cut 5 bases from V and 8 bases from J, with 21 bases between. The germline gives CDR1 KGHDR, CDR2 SFDVKD. CDR3 sequence: CATSGIGSAGYDEQFF. In DNA, the CDR3 is TGTGCCACCAGTGGAATAGGCTCGGCGGGGTACGATGAGCAGTTCTTC.

This clone was counted only a few times. The chain has TRBV2 and TRBJ1-1; TRBD1 might be the D (5 bases). Trimming removed 6 bases at V and 3 bases at J, with 14 bases between. The CDR3 covers 14 residues. Germline assignment: CDR1 SNHLY and CDR2 FYNNEI. The chain's CDR3 is CASRDGAGDTEAFF. CDR3 coding DNA: TGTGCCAGCAGAGATGGAGCGGGGGACACTGAAGCTTTCTTT.

The chain joins TRBV5-1 to TRBJ2-3; 8 bases line up with TRBD2. The germline CDR1 and CDR2 sequences are SGHRS and YFSETQ. This CDR3 spans 17 amino acids. J lost 2 bases, V lost 0 bases, and 8 bases had no gene match. CDR3 sequence (DNA): TGCGCCAGCAGCTTGGGCGCGGCGGGGGGACACACAGATACGCAGTATTTT. It encodes CASSLGAAGGHTDTQYF.

V is TRBV7-8 and J is TRBJ1-5, with 8 bases aligning to TRBD1. CDR1 and CDR2 (germline): SGHVS, FQNEAQ. J gave up 4 bases and V 2 bases, and 4 bases lay outside the gene matches. CDR3 size: 15 residues. The CDR3 spells CASSLRTGWNQPQHF. The CDR3, as DNA: TGTGCCAGCAGCTTAAGGACAGGGTGGAATCAGCCCCAGCATTTT.

This chain uses TRBV4-1 with TRBJ1-1; a possible D gene is TRBD1 (5 bases). From germline, CDR1 is MGHRA and CDR2 YSYEKL. V lost 1 base and J lost 2, with 11 bases in between. This CDR3 is 15 amino acids long. CDR3 residues: CASSQATVPNTEAFF. In DNA form, the CDR3 reads TGCGCCAGCAGCCAAGCGACAGTTCCAAACACTGAAGCTTTCTTT.

V and J are TRBV2 and TRBJ2-1, with D uncertain. Germline V gene lookup returns CDR1 SNHLY and CDR2 FYNNEI. The CDR3 extends over 12 amino acids. V lost 8 bases and J 3 bases, leaving 8 bases between the germline ends. The CDR3 DNA sequence: TGTGCCAGCGAGCTCAGCTACAATGAGCAGTTCTTC. Its translation: CASELSYNEQFF.

The chain links TRBV9 to TRBJ2-6; either TRBD1 or TRBD2 may supply D (5 bases each). The ends were cut back, 4 bases at V and 2 bases at J, with 13 bases in the middle. Looked up from germline, CDR1 is SGDLS and CDR2 is YYNGEE. CDR3 size: 16 residues. The CDR3 DNA reads as TGTGCCAGCAGCCCCGGTATGGGGGCTGGGGCCAACGTCCTGACTTTC. It is translated as CASSPGMGAGANVLTF.